This T cell receptor (beta chain) was captured by sequencing in a study of blood T cell repertoires in COVID-19. Only a few counts were recorded for this clone. Clones were sequenced by immunoSEQ multiplex PCR, and TCRdb holds only the in-frame ones, with some missing. The sample holds approximately 70,000 clones, approximately 88% seen once. CDR1 and CDR2 (germline): LNHDA, SQIVND (reference sequence). The V gene lost 6 bases and the J gene lost 1 base, with 16 bases spanning the gap. The length of the CDR3 is 16 residues. This clonotype originated in a human donor in a cohort sampled during active COVID-19. The rearrangement links TRBV19 to TRBJ1-3; D call uncertain. The sequenced sample consisted of peripheral blood. DNA for the CDR3: TGTGCCAGTAGGCAGCCGGAGGCGACTTCTGGAAACACCATATATTTT. This sequence encodes CASRQPEATSGNTIYF.